The 4 T cell receptor beta chains below all came from one sample that was sequenced in a study of response to subunit inactivated influenza vaccine. One entry per CDR3 protein, called by TCRdb with MiXCR from the RT-PCR reads. The table records fewer than 650,000 distinct CDR3 sequences, 10% to 15% of them present only once. The starting material was PBMCs from blood, obtained 40 to 50 days after vaccination. All receptors derive from a man aged 45-65 years who received an inactivated influenza vaccine.

The CDR3 sequence is CASSLWPSGSYEQYF. The CDR3 DNA is TGTGCCAGCAGTTTATGGCCCTCAGGTTCCTACGAGCAGTACTTC. This chain connects TRBV27 to TRBJ2-7; D gene ambiguous. V dropped 1 base and J dropped 1 base, with 11 bases sitting between them. Germline-derived CDR1 and CDR2 are MNHEY and SMNVEV (reference sequence). There are 15 residues in the CDR3.

This clonotype was observed a single time. DNA of the CDR3: TGTGCCAGCAAGGACAGGCTGAGCTCCTACGAGCAGTACTTC. It translates to CASKDRLSSYEQYF. The chain uses TRBV2 and TRBJ2-7; 7 positions agree with TRBD1. The CDR3 sequence is 14 residues long. In germline, CDR1 is SNHLY, CDR2 FYNNEI. With 7 bases clipped from V and 0 bases from J, the junction kept 6 bases outside the gene matches.

The rearrangement uses TRBV6-2 or TRBV6-3 and TRBJ2-5, with 11 bases aligning to TRBD2. This CDR3 is built from 16 residues. Germline V gene data show CDR1 as MNHEY and CDR2 as SVGEGT. Trimming cost V 5 bases and J 0 bases; bases outside gene matches: 5. CDR3 sequence: CASSTTTSGNQETQYF. DNA for the CDR3: TGTGCCAGCAGTACGACGACTAGCGGGAACCAAGAGACCCAGTACTTC.

This clonotype occurred a few times. This chain links TRBV9 with TRBJ2-5; D is unresolved. Trimming removed 7 bases from V and 4 bases from J, with 20 bases in between. CDR3 length: 15 residues. Germline assignment: CDR1 SGDLS and CDR2 YYNGEE. As DNA, the CDR3 is TGTGCCAGCGGTGGACGCGGCGGTCGTGCAGAGACCCAGTACTTC. This encodes CASGGRGGRAETQYF.